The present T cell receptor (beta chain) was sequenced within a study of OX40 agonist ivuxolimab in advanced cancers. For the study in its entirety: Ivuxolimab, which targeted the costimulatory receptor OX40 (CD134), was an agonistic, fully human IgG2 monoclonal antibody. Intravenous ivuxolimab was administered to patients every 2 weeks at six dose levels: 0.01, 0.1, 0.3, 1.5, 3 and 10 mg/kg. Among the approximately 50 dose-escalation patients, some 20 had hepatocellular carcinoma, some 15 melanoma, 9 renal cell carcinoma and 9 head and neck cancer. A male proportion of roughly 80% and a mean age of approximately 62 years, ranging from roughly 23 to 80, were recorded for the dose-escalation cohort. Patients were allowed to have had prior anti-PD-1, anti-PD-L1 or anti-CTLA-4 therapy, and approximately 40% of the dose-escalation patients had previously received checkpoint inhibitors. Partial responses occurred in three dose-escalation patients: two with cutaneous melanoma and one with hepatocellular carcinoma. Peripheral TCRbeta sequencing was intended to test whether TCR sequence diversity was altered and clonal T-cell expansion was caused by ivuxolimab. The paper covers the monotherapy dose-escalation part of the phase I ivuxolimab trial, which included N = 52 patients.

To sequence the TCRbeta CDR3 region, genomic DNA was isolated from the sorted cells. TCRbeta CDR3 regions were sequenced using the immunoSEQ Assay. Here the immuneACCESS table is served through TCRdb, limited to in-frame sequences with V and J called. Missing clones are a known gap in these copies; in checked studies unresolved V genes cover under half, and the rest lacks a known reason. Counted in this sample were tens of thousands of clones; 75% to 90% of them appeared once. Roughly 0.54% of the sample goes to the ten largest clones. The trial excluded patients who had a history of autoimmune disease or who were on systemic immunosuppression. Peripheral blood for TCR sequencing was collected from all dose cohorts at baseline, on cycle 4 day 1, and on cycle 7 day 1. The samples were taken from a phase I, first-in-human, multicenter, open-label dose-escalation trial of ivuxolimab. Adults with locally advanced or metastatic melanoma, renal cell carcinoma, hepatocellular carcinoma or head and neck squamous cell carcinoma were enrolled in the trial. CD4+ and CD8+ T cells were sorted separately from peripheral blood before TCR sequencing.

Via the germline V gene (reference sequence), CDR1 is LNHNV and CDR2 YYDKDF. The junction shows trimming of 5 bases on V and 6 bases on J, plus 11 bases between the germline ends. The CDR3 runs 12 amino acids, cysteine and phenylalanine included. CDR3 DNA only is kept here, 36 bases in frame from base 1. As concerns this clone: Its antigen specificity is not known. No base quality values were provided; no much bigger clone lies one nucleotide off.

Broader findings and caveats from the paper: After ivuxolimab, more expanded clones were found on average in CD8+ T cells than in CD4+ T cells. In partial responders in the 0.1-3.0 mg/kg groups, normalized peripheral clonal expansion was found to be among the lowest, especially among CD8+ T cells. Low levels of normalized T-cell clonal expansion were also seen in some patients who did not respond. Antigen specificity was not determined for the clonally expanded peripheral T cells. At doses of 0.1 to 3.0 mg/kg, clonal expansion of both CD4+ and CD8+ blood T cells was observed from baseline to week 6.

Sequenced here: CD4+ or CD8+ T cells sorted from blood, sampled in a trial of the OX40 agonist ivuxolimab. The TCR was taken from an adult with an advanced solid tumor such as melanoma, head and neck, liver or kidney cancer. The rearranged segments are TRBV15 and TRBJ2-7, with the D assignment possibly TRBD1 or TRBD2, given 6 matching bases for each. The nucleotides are TGTGCCACCAGCCCGGGGGCGAGCGAGCAGTACTTC. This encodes CATSPGASEQYF.